This T cell receptor (beta chain) was sequenced for a study of T cells in Graves' hyperthyroidism and ophthalmopathy. General study results and limits: Clonotypes that were expanded in thyroid above 0.001 mostly appeared in blood too.

RNA transcripts served as the template for amplifying TCR beta CDR3 regions. The HTBI primer set drove a first-round RT-PCR of the TCR CDR3. TCRdb processed the multiplex PCR reads anew with MiXCR; each CDR3 protein has one entry. The table includes about 360,000 distinct CDR3 sequences, about 13% detected once. Stable hyperthyroidism: no ophthalmopathy progression over 18 months of follow-up. V was clipped by 3 bases and J by 8 bases, with 10 bases between them. CDR1 and CDR2 from the germline V gene are DFQATT and SNEGSKA (reference sequence). The CDR3 is made up of 11 amino acids. This clonotype occurred many times. The antigen is undetermined.

This TCR came from a woman aged 18-29 years with Graves' hyperthyroidism. This chain uses TRBV20-1 with TRBJ1-2; the D is unclear. Sequenced input: blood. The CDR3 nucleotides read TGCAGTGCTAGTGAGGATGTCGGCTACACCTTC. Protein: CSASEDVGYTF.